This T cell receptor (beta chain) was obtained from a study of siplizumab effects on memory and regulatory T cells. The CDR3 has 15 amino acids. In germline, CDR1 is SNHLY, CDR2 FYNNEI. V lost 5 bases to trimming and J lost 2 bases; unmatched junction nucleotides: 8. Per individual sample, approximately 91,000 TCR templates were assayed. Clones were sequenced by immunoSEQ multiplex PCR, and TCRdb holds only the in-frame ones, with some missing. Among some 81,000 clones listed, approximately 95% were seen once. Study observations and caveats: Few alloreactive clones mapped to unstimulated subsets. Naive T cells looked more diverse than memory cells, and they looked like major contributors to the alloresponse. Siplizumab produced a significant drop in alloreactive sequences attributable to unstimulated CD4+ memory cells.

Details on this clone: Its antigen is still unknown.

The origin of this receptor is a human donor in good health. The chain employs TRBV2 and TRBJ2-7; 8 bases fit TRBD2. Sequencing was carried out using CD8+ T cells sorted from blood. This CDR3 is CASSSYSGNTYEQYF. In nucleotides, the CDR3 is TGTGCCAGCAGTTCCTATAGCGGGAACACCTACGAGCAGTACTTC.